This T cell receptor beta chain stems from a study of T cells in Graves' hyperthyroidism and ophthalmopathy. On the study more broadly: At the time of initial diagnosis and before any treatment, peripheral blood was collected.

Researchers amplified the TCR beta CDR3 regions from RNA transcripts. First-round RT-PCR targeting the TCR CDR3 was performed with the HTBI primer set. Using its own MiXCR run on the multiplex PCR reads, TCRdb lists one record per CDR3 protein. Of around 350,000 distinct CDR3 sequences listed, about 15% are singletons. Ophthalmopathy in the patients scored at least 3 on Clinical Activity Score and at least 4 on NOSPECS grade, lasting under 3 months. Using more than 7.5 ml of fresh peripheral blood, PBMCs were prepared. This clonotype was picked up a small number of times. The sample was blood. The sequence was obtained from a woman in her twenties or thirties with Graves' ophthalmopathy.

CDR3 nucleotide sequence: TGTGCCAGTAGTATAGGGGACCACACCGGGGAGCTGTTTTTT. Translation: CASSIGDHTGELFF. J is TRBJ2-2 and V is TRBV19; perhaps D is TRBD1 or TRBD2 (5 bases each). The CDR3 runs 14 residues. Per the germline V gene, CDR1 is LNHDA and CDR2 is SQIVND (reference sequence). V gave up 1 base and J gave up 3 bases, with 6 bases separating them.